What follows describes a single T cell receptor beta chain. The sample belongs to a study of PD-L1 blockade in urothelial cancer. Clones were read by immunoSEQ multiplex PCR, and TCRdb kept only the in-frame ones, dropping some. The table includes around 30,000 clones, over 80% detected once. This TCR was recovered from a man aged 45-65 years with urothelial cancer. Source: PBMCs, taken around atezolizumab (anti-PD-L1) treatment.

The DNA for the CDR3 is TGTGCCAGCAGGTATCGCGGTCAAGAGACCCAGTACTTC. Translating it yields CASRYRGQETQYF. The rearrangement joins TRBV6-1 to TRBJ2-5, with D hard to call. This CDR3 has 13 amino acids. Germline V CDR1 and CDR2: MNHNS, SASEGT. V gave up 6 bases and J gave up 2 bases, with 10 bases separating them.